A single sample gave rise to the 19 T cell receptor beta chains below, sequenced in a study of blood T cell repertoires in COVID-19. TCRdb's copy holds only in-frame clones and misses some; the assay was immunoSEQ multiplex PCR. This sample yields some 150,000 clones, of which 70% to 85% are seen a single time; roughly 0.6% belongs to the top ten. Source material: peripheral blood. The receptors shown here come from a man aged 55-75 years with COVID-19, enrolled during active disease.

This chain joins TRBV4-1 and TRBJ2-2, with D unresolved. There are 15 residues in the CDR3. Germline-derived CDR1 and CDR2 are MGHRA and YSYEKL. V was clipped by 3 bases and J by 3 bases, with 11 bases between them. The CDR3: CASSQYDDYTGELFF. The CDR3 DNA is TGCGCCAGCAGCCAGTATGATGACTACACCGGGGAGCTGTTTTTT.

This clone has more than one count but fewer than ten. The chain uses TRBV7-2 and TRBJ1-5; possible D gene TRBD1, 6 bases. Germline values: CDR1 SGHTA, CDR2 FQGNSA. The CDR3 extends over 14 amino acids. V lost 4 bases and J 2 bases, leaving 9 bases between the germline ends. CDR3 region: CASSSTGGNQPQHF. The CDR3 nucleotides are TGTGCCAGCAGCTCGACAGGAGGCAATCAGCCCCAGCATTTT.

The chain is built from TRBV5-1 and TRBJ2-5, with 8 bases identical to TRBD1. Germline V gene data show CDR1 as SGHRS and CDR2 as YFSETQ. V was pared by 4 bases and J by 4 bases, with 12 bases of the junction left unmatched. This CDR3 comprises 16 residues. Written as DNA, the CDR3 is TGCGCCAGCAGCATCGGACAGGGTGTACGGGCAGAGACCCAGTACTTC. Translating it yields CASSIGQGVRAETQYF.

V gene TRBV6-2 or TRBV6-3 combines with J gene TRBJ2-1; TRBD1 aligns across 7 bases. Losses at the gene ends were 3 bases for V and 5 bases for J; bases not matched to a gene: 7. Germline assignment: CDR1 MNHEY and CDR2 SVGEGT. The CDR3 has 15 residues. The CDR3 nucleotides read TGTGCCAGCAGTTATCTTCAGGGGGTTGACAATGAGCAGTTCTTC. It encodes CASSYLQGVDNEQFF.

The chain carries TRBV4-1 and TRBJ2-1; TRBD1 agrees at 8 bases. V shed 5 bases, J shed 4 bases, and the junction held 10 bases outside the gene matches. The CDR3 runs 16 residues. Per the germline V gene, CDR1 is MGHRA and CDR2 is YSYEKL. The CDR3 loop reads CASSTQTGVLYNEQFF. In DNA form, the CDR3 reads TGCGCCAGCAGCACCCAGACAGGGGTTCTATACAATGAGCAGTTCTTC.

In nucleotides, the CDR3 is TGTGCCAGCTCACCACCGGCAGGGCAGAACACTGAAGCTTTCTTT. It specifies CASSPPAGQNTEAFF. The gene calls are TRBV18 and TRBJ1-1; maybe TRBD1 (5 bases). This CDR3 is 15 amino acids long. Deletions cut 0 bases from V and 1 base from J, with 9 bases between. Germline assignment: CDR1 KGHSH and CDR2 LQKENI.

The rearrangement joins TRBV5-6 to TRBJ1-5, with no clear D. The germline V gene encodes CDR1 SGHDT and CDR2 YYEEEE. This CDR3 region has 14 residues. Trimming pared 4 bases from V and 1 base from J, leaving 9 bases between. CDR3: CASSKTTSNQPQHF. CDR3 nucleotide sequence: TGTGCCAGCAGCAAGACAACCAGCAATCAGCCCCAGCATTTT.

This chain joins TRBV27 and TRBJ1-4; TRBD1 agrees at 11 bases. CDR1 and CDR2 from the germline V gene are MNHEY and SMNVEV (reference sequence). Trimming took 4 bases from V and 3 from J; bases not matched to a gene: 13. CDR3 length: 19 residues. The CDR3: CASSSVPGQGGAANEKLFF. For the CDR3, the DNA is TGTGCCAGCAGTTCCGTCCCGGGACAGGGGGGGGCGGCTAATGAAAAACTGTTTTTT.

The gene calls are TRBV6-5 and TRBJ1-1, with a possible D match to TRBD1 (5 bases). The CDR3 sequence is 14 residues long. Trimming removed 6 bases at V and 4 bases at J, with 15 bases between. Germline V gene data show CDR1 as MNHEY and CDR2 as SVGAGI. The chain's CDR3 is CASRATRASTEAFF. For the CDR3, the DNA is TGTGCCAGCAGAGCCACCAGGGCCAGCACTGAAGCTTTCTTT.

The V call is TRBV2, the J call TRBJ1-1; D gene ambiguous. Deletions cut 2 bases from V and 1 base from J, with 8 bases between. This CDR3 contains 14 residues. Germline CDR1 SNHLY, CDR2 FYNNEI. CDR3 nucleotides: TGTGCCAGCAGTGAAAACGAGGCGAACACTGAAGCTTTCTTT. Its protein is CASSENEANTEAFF.

The V and J genes are TRBV14 and TRBJ2-7; 9 positions agree with TRBD1. Germline V lookup: CDR1 SGHDN, CDR2 FVKESK. Trimming removed 6 bases from V and 6 bases from J; junction bases left unmatched: 9. CDR3 size: 14 residues. CDR3 DNA: TGTGCCAGCAGTCGGGGACAGGGAGGACGCGAGCAGTACTTC. This gives the protein CASSRGQGGREQYF.

J is TRBJ1-3 and V is TRBV18; 7 nucleotides agree with TRBD1. Germline trimming cut 2 bases from V and 3 bases from J; bases unmatched to any gene: 1. Germline CDR1 reads KGHSH; CDR2 reads LQKENI. The CDR3 length is 14 residues. As DNA, the CDR3 is TGTGCCAGCTCACCAGACAGGGATGGAAACACCATATATTTT. Residues: CASSPDRDGNTIYF.

V is TRBV9 and J is TRBJ1-1, with D perhaps matching TRBD1 (6 bases). CDR1 and CDR2 (germline): SGDLS, YYNGEE. V was trimmed by 2 bases and J by 3 bases, leaving 11 bases between them. The CDR3 runs to 14 residues. CDR3 DNA sequence: TGTGCCAGCAGCGTGGGACATCAGGACACTGAAGCTTTCTTT. This translates into CASSVGHQDTEAFF.

The J gene is TRBJ2-3, the V gene TRBV7-2, with D uncertain. The V end was cut by 5 bases, the J end by 6 bases, with 12 bases between. The CDR3 totals 13 residues. The germline gives CDR1 SGHTA, CDR2 FQGNSA. The CDR3: CASSPPARDTQYF. CDR3 nucleotides: TGTGCCAGCAGCCCCCCTGCGAGGGATACGCAGTATTTT.

The V gene is TRBV6-2 or TRBV6-3, the J gene TRBJ1-4; D not resolved. The V and J ends lost 1 base and 0 bases respectively, with 12 bases between them. The CDR3 consists of 17 residues. Germline-derived CDR1 and CDR2 are MNHEY and SVGEGT. In nucleotides, the CDR3 is TGTGCCAGCAGTTACTTGTGGGTAGCGACAACTAATGAAAAACTGTTTTTT. Translated, it gives CASSYLWVATTNEKLFF.

This chain links TRBV19 with TRBJ1-5; no reliable D call. V lost 4 bases to trimming and J lost 3 bases, with 10 bases between them. The germline V gene has CDR1 LNHDA and CDR2 SQIVND (reference sequence). The length of the CDR3 is 14 residues. Here the CDR3 reads CASSTTEYNQPQHF. The CDR3 coding sequence is TGTGCCAGTAGTACAACAGAATACAATCAGCCCCAGCATTTT.

V is TRBV6-5 and J is TRBJ1-5; D may be TRBD1 (5 bases). The CDR3 length is 14 residues. CDR1 is MNHEY, CDR2 SVGAGI, per germline. V shed 6 bases and J shed 1 base, with 10 bases lying between them. CDR3 loop: CASRGLRSNQPQHF. CDR3 in DNA: TGTGCCAGCAGGGGGCTTAGGAGCAATCAGCCCCAGCATTTT.

This sequence joins TRBV4-2 and TRBJ1-1; D is possibly TRBD1 (5 bases). V was cut by 5 bases and J by 4 bases, with 11 bases left in between. Germline V gene data show CDR1 as LGHNA and CDR2 as YNFKEQ. CDR3 length equals 13 residues. CDR3 DNA sequence: TGTGCCAGCAGCGGGAGGGGAATCACTGAAGCTTTCTTT. Its translation: CASSGRGITEAFF.

The J gene is TRBJ1-1, the V gene TRBV6-2 or TRBV6-3; D call uncertain. V was trimmed by 2 bases and J by 1 base, leaving 8 bases between them. In germline, CDR1 is MNHEY, CDR2 SVGEGT. The CDR3 spans 14 residues. The CDR3 region is CASSYQTPNTEAFF. In nucleotides, the CDR3 is TGTGCCAGCAGTTACCAGACACCGAACACTGAAGCTTTCTTT.